This paragraph covers one T cell receptor beta chain sequence. Germline V gene data show CDR1 as SGDLS and CDR2 as YYNGEE. V lost 0 bases and J lost 3; bases outside the gene matches: 7. The CDR3 is made up of 16 amino acids. Authors' methods: Cell counts per sample came from amplifying reference gene primers. This table comes from immunoSEQ multiplex PCR, and its TCRdb copy is limited to in-frame clones, with some not included. That table furnishes V, J and clone size, whereas the DNA furnished D and trimming. Here the sample spans roughly 59,000 clones, around 80% being singletons. These data are taken from a study of blood T cell repertoires in COVID-19. At the level of the study: Researchers got acute and convalescent COVID-19 samples from the United States, Italy and Spain. PBMCs, B-cell-depleted T cells, or T cells were the source of the cDNA or gDNA that made up the material.

Sequencing used peripheral blood. This TCR came from a human donor in a cohort sampled during active COVID-19. This chain joins TRBV9 and TRBJ2-5, with 8 bases lining up with TRBD2. This CDR3 is CASSVGPAGAKETQYF. As DNA, the CDR3 is TGTGCCAGCAGCGTAGGTCCAGCGGGGGCAAAAGAGACCCAGTACTTC.